This T cell receptor (beta chain) came from a study of shared clonotypes between healthy human individuals. On the study more broadly: Used for every donor were three CD4 naive, three CD4 memory, two CD8 naive and one CD8 memory plate. Notes on the study in general: Naive subsets generally exceeded memory subsets in estimated richness. A small donor pool kept down the genetic and exposure-history diversity that was represented.

Germline CDR1 and CDR2: SGHRS and YFSETQ. The CDR3 consists of 15 residues. Unmatched junction bases numbered 8, after V lost 4 bases and J lost 6 bases. As regards this clone: Its specificity is not known.

Each PCR replicate from the sorted subsets contained around 200 ng DNA, which is 25,000 to 30,000 T cell genomes. The repertoire was sequenced with immunoSEQ multiplex PCR; TCRdb's copy has only in-frame clones and lacks some. The sample lists about 1.1 million clones, approximately 80% occurring once. Sequencing was performed on memory CD4+ T cells from PBMCs. Subset specified: CD45RA-negative fraction. The chain carries TRBV5-1 and TRBJ1-4, with 8 bases aligning to TRBD1. The clonotype originates from a man between 18 and 35 years old in good health. Some clones in this sample may be carry-over from other donors' samples. The chain's CDR3 is CASSPRTGRDEKLFF. The CDR3 bases are TGCGCCAGCAGCCCCAGGACAGGGAGGGATGAAAAACTGTTTTTT.